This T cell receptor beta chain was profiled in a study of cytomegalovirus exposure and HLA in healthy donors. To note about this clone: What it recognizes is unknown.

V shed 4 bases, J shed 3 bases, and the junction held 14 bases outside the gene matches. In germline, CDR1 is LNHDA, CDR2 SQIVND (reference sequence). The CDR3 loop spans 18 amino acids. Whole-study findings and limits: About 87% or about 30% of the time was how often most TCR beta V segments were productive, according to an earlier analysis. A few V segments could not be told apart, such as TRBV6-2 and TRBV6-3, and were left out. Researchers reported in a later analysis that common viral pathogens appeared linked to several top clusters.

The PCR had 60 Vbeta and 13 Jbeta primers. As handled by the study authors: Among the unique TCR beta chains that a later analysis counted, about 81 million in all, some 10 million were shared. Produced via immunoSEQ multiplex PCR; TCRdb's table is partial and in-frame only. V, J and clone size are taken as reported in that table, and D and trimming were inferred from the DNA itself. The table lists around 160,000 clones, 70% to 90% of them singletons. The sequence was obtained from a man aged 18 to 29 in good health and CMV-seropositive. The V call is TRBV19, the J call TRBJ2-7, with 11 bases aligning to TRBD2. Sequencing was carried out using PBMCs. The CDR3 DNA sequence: TGTGCCAGTAGTAGGACTAGCGGGTTCGTCGGAGAATACTACGAGCAGTACTTC. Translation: CASSRTSGFVGEYYEQYF.